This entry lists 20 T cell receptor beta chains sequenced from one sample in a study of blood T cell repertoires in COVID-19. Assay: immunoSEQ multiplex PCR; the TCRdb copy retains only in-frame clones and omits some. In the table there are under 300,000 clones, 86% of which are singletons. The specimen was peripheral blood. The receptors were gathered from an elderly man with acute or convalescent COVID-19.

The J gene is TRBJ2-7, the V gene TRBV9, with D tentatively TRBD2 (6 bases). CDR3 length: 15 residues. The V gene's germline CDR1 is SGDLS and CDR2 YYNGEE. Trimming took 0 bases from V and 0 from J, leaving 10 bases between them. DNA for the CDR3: TGTGCCAGCAGCGTAGGGCAGGGACTCTCCTACGAGCAGTACTTC. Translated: CASSVGQGLSYEQYF.

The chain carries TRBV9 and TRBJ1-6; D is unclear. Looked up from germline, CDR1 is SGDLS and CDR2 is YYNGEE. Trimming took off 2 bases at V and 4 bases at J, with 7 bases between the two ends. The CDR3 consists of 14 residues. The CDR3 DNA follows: TGTGCCAGCAGCGTGGGGAGTTATAATTCACCCCTCCACTTT. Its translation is CASSVGSYNSPLHF.

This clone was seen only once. CDR3 DNA: TGCGCCAGCAGCCAAGAGAGCCTTAGCGCCTGGGGTGGAAACACCATATATTTT. This encodes CASSQESLSAWGGNTIYF. The chain couples TRBV4-1 to TRBJ1-3; D ambiguous. In germline, CDR1 is MGHRA, CDR2 YSYEKL. With 0 bases removed from V and 3 bases from J, the gap between germline ends came to 18 bases. The CDR3 extends over 18 amino acids.

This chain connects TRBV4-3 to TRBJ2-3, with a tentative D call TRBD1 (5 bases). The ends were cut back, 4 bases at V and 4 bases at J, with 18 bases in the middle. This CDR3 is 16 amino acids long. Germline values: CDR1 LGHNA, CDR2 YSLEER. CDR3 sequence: CASSPQAYLASDTQYF. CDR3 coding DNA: TGCGCCAGCAGCCCACAGGCCTATTTGGCTTCAGATACGCAGTATTTT.

In DNA, the CDR3 is TGTGCCAGCACAGAGCGGGGGGGCCAGCCCTACGAGCAGTACTTC. Translated: CASTERGGQPYEQYF. This chain uses TRBV27 with TRBJ2-7; 10 nucleotides align to TRBD2. Unmatched junction bases numbered 8, after V lost 7 bases and J lost 2 bases. Germline values: CDR1 MNHEY, CDR2 SMNVEV (reference sequence). The CDR3 is 15 residues long.

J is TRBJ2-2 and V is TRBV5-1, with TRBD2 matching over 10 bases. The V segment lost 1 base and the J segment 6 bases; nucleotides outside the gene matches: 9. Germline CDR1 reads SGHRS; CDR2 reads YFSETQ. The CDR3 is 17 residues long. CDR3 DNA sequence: TGCGCCAGCAGCTTGTATCTAGCGGGAGATCGGGCCGGGGAGCTGTTTTTT. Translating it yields CASSLYLAGDRAGELFF.

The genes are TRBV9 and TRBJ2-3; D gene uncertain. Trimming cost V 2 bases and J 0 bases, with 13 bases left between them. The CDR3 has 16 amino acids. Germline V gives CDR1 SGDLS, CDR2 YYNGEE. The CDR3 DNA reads TGTGCCAGCAGCGTGGCAGCTGGGCCTAGCACAGATACGCAGTATTTT. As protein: CASSVAAGPSTDTQYF.

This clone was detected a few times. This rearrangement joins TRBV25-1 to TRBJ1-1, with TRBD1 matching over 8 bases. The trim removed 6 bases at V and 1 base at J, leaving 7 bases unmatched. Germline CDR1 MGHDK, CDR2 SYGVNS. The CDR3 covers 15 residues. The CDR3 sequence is CASRVPGTGNTEAFF. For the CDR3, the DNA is TGTGCCAGCAGGGTTCCCGGGACAGGGAACACTGAAGCTTTCTTT.

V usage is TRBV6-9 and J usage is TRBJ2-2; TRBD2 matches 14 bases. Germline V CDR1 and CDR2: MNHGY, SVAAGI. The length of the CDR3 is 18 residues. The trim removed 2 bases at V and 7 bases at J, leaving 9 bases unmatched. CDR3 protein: CASSYPPGLAGEIGELFF. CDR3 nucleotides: TGTGCCAGCAGTTATCCTCCGGGACTAGCGGGAGAAATCGGGGAGCTGTTTTTT.

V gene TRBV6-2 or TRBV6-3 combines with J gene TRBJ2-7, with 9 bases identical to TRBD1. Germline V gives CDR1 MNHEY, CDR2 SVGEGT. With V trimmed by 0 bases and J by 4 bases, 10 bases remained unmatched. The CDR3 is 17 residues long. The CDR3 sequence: CASSYSGTGKNTYEQYF. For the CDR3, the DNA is TGTGCCAGCAGTTACTCCGGGACAGGGAAGAATACTTACGAGCAGTACTTC.

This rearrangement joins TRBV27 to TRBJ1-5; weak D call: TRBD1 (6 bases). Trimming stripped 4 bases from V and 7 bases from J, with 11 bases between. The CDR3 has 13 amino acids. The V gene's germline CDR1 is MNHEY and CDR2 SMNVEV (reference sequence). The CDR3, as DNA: TGTGCCAGCAGTTACCAGGGGCAACAGCCCCAGCATTTT. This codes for CASSYQGQQPQHF.

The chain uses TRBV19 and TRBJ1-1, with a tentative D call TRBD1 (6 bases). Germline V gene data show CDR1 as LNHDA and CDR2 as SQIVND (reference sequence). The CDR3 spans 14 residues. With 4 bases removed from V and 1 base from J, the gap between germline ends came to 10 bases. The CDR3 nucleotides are TGTGCCAGTAGTAAGGCCAGGGGGAACACTGAAGCTTTCTTT. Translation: CASSKARGNTEAFF.

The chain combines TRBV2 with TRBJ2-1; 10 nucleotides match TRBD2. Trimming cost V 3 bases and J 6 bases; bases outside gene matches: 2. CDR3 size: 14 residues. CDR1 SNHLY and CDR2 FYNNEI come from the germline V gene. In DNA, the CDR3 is TGTGCCAGCAGTGAGGGGACTAGCGCCAATGAGCAGTTCTTC. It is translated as CASSEGTSANEQFF.

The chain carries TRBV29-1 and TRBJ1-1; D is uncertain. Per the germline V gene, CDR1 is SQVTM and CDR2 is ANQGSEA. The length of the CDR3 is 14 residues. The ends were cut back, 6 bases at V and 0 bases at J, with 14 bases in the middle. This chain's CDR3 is CSVQERAVNTEAFF. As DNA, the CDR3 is TGCAGCGTCCAGGAGAGGGCGGTGAACACTGAAGCTTTCTTT.

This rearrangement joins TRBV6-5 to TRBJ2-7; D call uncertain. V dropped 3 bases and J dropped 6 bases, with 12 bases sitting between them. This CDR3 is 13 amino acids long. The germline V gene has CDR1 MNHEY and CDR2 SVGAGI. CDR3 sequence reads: CASSYCDDCEQYF. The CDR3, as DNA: TGTGCCAGCAGTTATTGTGACGACTGCGAGCAGTACTTC.

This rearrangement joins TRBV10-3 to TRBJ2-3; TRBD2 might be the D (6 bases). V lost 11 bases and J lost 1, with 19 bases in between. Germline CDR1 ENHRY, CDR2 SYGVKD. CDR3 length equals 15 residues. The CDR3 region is CAVRGSGSRTDTQYF. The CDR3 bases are TGTGCCGTAAGGGGAAGCGGGTCCCGCACAGATACGCAGTATTTT.

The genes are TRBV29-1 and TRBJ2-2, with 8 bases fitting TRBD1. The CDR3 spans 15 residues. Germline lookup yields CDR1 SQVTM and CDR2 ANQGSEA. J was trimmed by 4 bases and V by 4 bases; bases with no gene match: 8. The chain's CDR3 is CSVAPTGASTGELFF. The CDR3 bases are TGCAGCGTTGCCCCGACAGGGGCAAGCACCGGGGAGCTGTTTTTT.

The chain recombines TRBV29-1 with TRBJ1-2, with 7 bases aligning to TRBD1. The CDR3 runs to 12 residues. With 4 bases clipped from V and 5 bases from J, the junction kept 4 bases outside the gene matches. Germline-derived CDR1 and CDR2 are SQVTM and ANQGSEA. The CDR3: CSVVPGGYGYTF. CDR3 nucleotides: TGCAGCGTTGTCCCAGGGGGATATGGCTACACCTTC.

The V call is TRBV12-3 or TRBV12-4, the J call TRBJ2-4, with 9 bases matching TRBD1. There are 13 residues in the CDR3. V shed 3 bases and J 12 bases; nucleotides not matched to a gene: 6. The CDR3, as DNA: TGTGCCAGCAGTTTGATGGGACAGGGCCCTCAGTACTTC. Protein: CASSLMGQGPQYF.

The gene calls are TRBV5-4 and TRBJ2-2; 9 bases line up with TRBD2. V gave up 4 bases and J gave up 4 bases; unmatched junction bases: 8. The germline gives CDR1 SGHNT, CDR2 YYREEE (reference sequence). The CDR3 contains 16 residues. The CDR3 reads CASSGPSGRFTGELFF. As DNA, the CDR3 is TGTGCCAGCAGCGGGCCGAGCGGGAGGTTCACCGGGGAGCTGTTTTTT.